This T cell receptor (beta chain) was recorded in a study of radiation and T cells in renal cell carcinoma. Using immunoSEQ multiplex PCR, the repertoire was profiled, and TCRdb retains in-frame clones only, with some absent. The sample consists of around 100,000 clones, approximately 80% of them appearing once. The time point here: blood 4 weeks post-SBRT, at nephrectomy. Treatment noted: 15 Gy SBRT to primary tumor, nephrectomy 4 weeks later. Nephrectomy followed 15 Gy stereotactic body radiation by 4 weeks. Blood was sampled at baseline, 2 weeks and 4 weeks after SBRT. This renal cell carcinoma was of the clear cell type. The germline CDR1 and CDR2 sequences are MNHEY and SVGAGI. The CDR3 totals 13 residues. The ends lost 4 bases at V and 8 bases at J; junction bases unmatched: 6. A single count supports this clone.

The rearrangement uses TRBV6-5 and TRBJ1-2, with 8 bases aligning to TRBD1. The sample in question was blood, obtained from a patient whose treatment included radiotherapy and nephrectomy. The source is a man aged 55 to 69 with renal cell carcinoma. The CDR3 here is CASSLGQGTGYTF. The CDR3 nucleotides are TGTGCCAGCAGTTTAGGACAGGGAACGGGCTACACCTTC.